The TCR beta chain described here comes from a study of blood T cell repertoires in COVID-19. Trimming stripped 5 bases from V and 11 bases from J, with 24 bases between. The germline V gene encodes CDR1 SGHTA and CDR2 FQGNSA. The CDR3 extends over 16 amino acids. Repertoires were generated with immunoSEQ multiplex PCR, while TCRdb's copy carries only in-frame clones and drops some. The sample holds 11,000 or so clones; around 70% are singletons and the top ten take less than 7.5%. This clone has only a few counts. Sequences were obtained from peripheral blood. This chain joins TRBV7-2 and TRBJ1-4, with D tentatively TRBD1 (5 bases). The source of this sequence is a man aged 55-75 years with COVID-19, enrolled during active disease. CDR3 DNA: TGTGCCAGCAGCCAACGTCAGGGCCCCGGTTTAGGGAAACTGTTTTTT. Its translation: CASSQRQGPGLGKLFF.